A selection of T cell receptor beta chains follows, all from one sample in a study of siplizumab effects on memory and regulatory T cells. The table came from immunoSEQ multiplex PCR; TCRdb's copy has only in-frame clones and leaves some out. The sample shows approximately 97,000 clones, roughly 92% of them seen only once. What was sequenced was CD4+ T cells sorted from blood. The receptors were sampled from a human donor in good health. Both conserved end residues are part of each CDR3. The D gene is left open where the match is weak. Only some rows state a clone size, as once, few, many or a class for expanded clones.

>TRBV5-8|TRBD1|.|TRBJ1-3
TGTGCCAGCAGCAAAACAGGGGGCGGCTCTGGAAACACCATATATTTT
CASSKTGGGSGNTIYF
>TRBV18|TRBD1|.|TRBJ1-1
TGTGCCAGCGCGGGACAGATTAACACTGAAGCTTTCTTT
CASAGQINTEAFF
>TRBV28|.|.|TRBJ2-1
TGTGCCAGCAGCCCCGGGGCACTCGGAGGGGATGAGCAGTTCTTC
CASSPGALGGDEQFF
>TRBV19|.|.|TRBJ1-1
TGTGCCAGTAGGCCAACAGGGTACACTGAAGCTTTCTTT
CASRPTGYTEAFF
>TRBV27|.|.|TRBJ1-6
TGTGCCAGCAGTTTACTGGGTGGGACCCAAGTTGTCTCACCCCTCCACTTT
CASSLLGGTQVVSPLHF
>TRBV15|TRBD1|.|TRBJ1-1
TGTGCCACCAGCAGGACAGGGGTATACACTGAAGCTTTCTTT
CATSRTGVYTEAFF
>TRBV30|.|.|TRBJ2-7
TGTGCCTGGAATGGAGGGTTATTATACGAGCAGTACTTC
CAWNGGLLYEQYF
>TRBV5-6|.|.|TRBJ2-6
TGTGCCAGCAGCTGGACACAGTCATCTGGGGCCAACGTCCTGACTTTC
CASSWTQSSGANVLTF
>TRBV18|.|.|TRBJ1-4
TGTGCCAGCTCACCAAACGGGACACCGAATGAAAAACTGTTTTTT
CASSPNGTPNEKLFF
>TRBV29-1|.|.|TRBJ2-2
TGCAGCGGGCGAATCGGACTGAACACCGGGGAGCTGTTTTTT
CSGRIGLNTGELFF
>TRBV9|.|.|TRBJ1-4
TGTGCCAGCAGCGCCGGGGGGGCCTTTAATGAAAAACTGTTTTTT
CASSAGGAFNEKLFF
>TRBV18|.|.|TRBJ1-6
TGTGCCAGCTCACCAGCTAGATATAATTCACCCCTCCACTTT
CASSPARYNSPLHF
>TRBV14|.|.|TRBJ1-1
TGTGCCAGCAGCCACCGACAGTACACTGAAGCTTTCTTT
CASSHRQYTEAFF
>TRBV18|.|.|TRBJ1-5
TGTGCCAGCTCACCACTCGGGTACGGCAATCAGCCCCAGCATTTT
CASSPLGYGNQPQHF
>TRBV5-1|TRBD1|.|TRBJ2-1
TGCGCCAGCAGCCCAGGACAGGCGGTGGACAATGAGCAGTTCTTC
CASSPGQAVDNEQFF
>TRBV6-1|.|.|TRBJ1-5
TGTGCCAGCAGTGTGGAAGTAAGCAATCAGCCCCAGCATTTT
CASSVEVSNQPQHF
>TRBV28|.|.|TRBJ1-5
TGTGCCAGCCTTCAGGGCAATCAGCCCCAGCATTTT
CASLQGNQPQHF
>TRBV28|.|.|TRBJ1-2
TGTGCCAGCAGTTTGGGGCTTATCGGCTACACCTTC
CASSLGLIGYTF
>TRBV11-2|.|.|TRBJ2-1
TGTGCCAGCAGCTCACGCCCCCGCAGGGGGGAGAACAATGAGCAGTTCTTC
CASSSRPRRGENNEQFF
>TRBV9|TRBD2|.|TRBJ2-1
TGTGCCAGCAGCGGGGGACTAGCGGGAGCCCCTTTCGATGAGCAGTTCTTC
CASSGGLAGAPFDEQFF
>TRBV28|.|.|TRBJ2-7
TGTGCCAGCAAACTAAGAGAGGGGATTCTCTCCTACGAGCAGTACTTC
CASKLREGILSYEQYF
>TRBV18|.|.|TRBJ1-1
TGTGCCAGCTCACCCCGACAGACAAATGAAGCTTTCTTT
CASSPRQTNEAFF
>TRBV6-4|.|.|TRBJ1-1
TGTGCCAGTGACTCCTTTCCTTTCAGGACTGAAGCTTTCTTT
CASDSFPFRTEAFF
>TRBV19|.|.|TRBJ2-2
TGTGCCAGTAGCCTAGGGGGAGCGAACACCGGGGAGCTGTTTTTT
CASSLGGANTGELFF
>TRBV19|TRBD1|.|TRBJ1-5
TGTGCCAGTAGGACGGACAGGGCGGAAGGCAATCAGCCCCAGCATTTT
CASRTDRAEGNQPQHF
>TRBV5-1|.|.|TRBJ1-1
TGCGCCAGCAGCTTGGCCCTGGCTTACCCCACTGAAGCTTTCTTT
CASSLALAYPTEAFF
>TRBV28|.|.|TRBJ2-2
TGTGCCAGCAGCGACCGAGCTACCGGGGAGCTGTTTTTT
CASSDRATGELFF
>TRBV5-6|TRBD1|.|TRBJ2-3
TGTGCCAGCAGCTGGGGGACAGGGGGATTCCGCACAGATACGCAGTATTTT
CASSWGTGGFRTDTQYF
>TRBV6-6|TRBD1|.|TRBJ1-5
TGTGCCAGCAGTACGGACAGGTTGAATCAGCCCCAGCATTTT
CASSTDRLNQPQHF
>TRBV5-1|.|.|TRBJ1-1
TGCGCCAGCAGCTTGGTTGTTCCCAACACTGAAGCTTTCTTT
CASSLVVPNTEAFF
>TRBV5-1|TRBD2|.|TRBJ2-1
TGCGCCAGCAGTGAGACTAGCGGGAGCAATGAGCAGTTCTTC
CASSETSGSNEQFF
>TRBV7-2|.|.|TRBJ1-6
TGTGCCAGCAGCTTAAGTTGGTCCGGGCCCCTCCACTTT
CASSLSWSGPLHF
>TRBV11-2|TRBD2|once|TRBJ2-7
TGTGCCAGCAGCTTACAACTAGCGGACTACGAGCAGTACTTC
CASSLQLADYEQYF
>TRBV2|.|few|TRBJ2-5
TGTGCCAGCAGGGGATCCCTCCAAGAGACCCAGTACTTC
CASRGSLQETQYF
>TRBV5-5|TRBD1|.|TRBJ1-2
TGTGCCAGCAGCTTGCGCCGACAGGGGGCTACTAACTATGGCTACACCTTC
CASSLRRQGATNYGYTF
>TRBV19|TRBD2|.|TRBJ2-1
TGTGCCAGTGGGACTAGCGGCGCCTTCAATGAGCAGTTCTTC
CASGTSGAFNEQFF
>TRBV6-6|.|.|TRBJ1-5
TGTGCCAGCAGTTCCCTCTACAATCAGCCCCAGCATTTT
CASSSLYNQPQHF
>TRBV27|TRBD2|.|TRBJ2-7
TGTGCCAGCCAGACTAGCGGGAGAAGCTCCTACGAGCAGTACTTC
CASQTSGRSSYEQYF
>TRBV2|.|.|TRBJ2-3
TGTGCCAGCGGGTTCGCAGATACGCAGTATTTT
CASGFADTQYF
>TRBV11-2|.|.|TRBJ2-7
TGTGCCAGCAGACTCCGGGACCCGTCCTACGAGCAGTACTTC
CASRLRDPSYEQYF
>TRBV7-2|.|.|TRBJ1-1
TGTGCCAGCAGCTTAATGACGTACACTGAAGCTTTCTTT
CASSLMTYTEAFF
>TRBV5-8|TRBD1|.|TRBJ2-7
TGTGCCACCCCCGGGACAGGGATATCCTACGAGCAGTACTTC
CATPGTGISYEQYF
>TRBV27|TRBD2|few|TRBJ2-6
TGTGCCAGCAGTCCCGGACTAGCCTCTGGGGCCAACGTCCTGACTTTC
CASSPGLASGANVLTF
>TRBV6-5|.|.|TRBJ2-3
TGTGCCAGCAGCCGAGTCCCCAGGGGGGGAGATACGCAGTATTTT
CASSRVPRGGDTQYF
>TRBV7-3|TRBD2|few|TRBJ2-3
TGTGCCAGCAGCTTAGAACTAGCGGGAGAAAGAGATACGCAGTATTTT
CASSLELAGERDTQYF
>TRBV28|.|.|TRBJ1-5
TGTGCCAGCAGTTTAGGGGTCCCACAGGGAATAAATAGCAATCAGCCCCAGCATTTT
CASSLGVPQGINSNQPQHF
>TRBV5-1|.|.|TRBJ2-5
TGCGCCAGCAGCTTGGCCCCAGGGGCGATCCTCGGAGAGACCCAGTACTTC
CASSLAPGAILGETQYF
>TRBV29-1|TRBD1|few|TRBJ2-3
TGCAGCGTTGGGACAGGTTTCACAGATACGCAGTATTTT
CSVGTGFTDTQYF
>TRBV7-2|TRBD1|.|TRBJ1-2
TGTGCCAGCAGCTTTGCCACAGGGGGCGTGTATGGCTACACCTTC
CASSFATGGVYGYTF
>TRBV28|.|.|TRBJ2-7
TGTGCCAGCAGCCTAGGGCCCATCTACGAGCAGTACTTC
CASSLGPIYEQYF
>TRBV27|TRBD1|.|TRBJ2-7
TGTGCCAGCAGTTATAGGGACAGGGGTCTCTACGAGCAGTACTTC
CASSYRDRGLYEQYF
>TRBV5-1|.|.|TRBJ1-4
TGCGCCAGCACTGAGGATCGTTTGGCTAATGAAAAACTGTTTTTT
CASTEDRLANEKLFF
>TRBV7-8|.|.|TRBJ1-6
TGTGCCAGCAGCTTAACGGCAGGGAGGAATTCACCCCTCCACTTT
CASSLTAGRNSPLHF
>TRBV6-5|.|once|TRBJ1-2
TGTGCCAGCAGTTACGACGGCCCTCTGGGGGGCCACACCTTC
CASSYDGPLGGHTF